This entry concerns a single TCR beta chain. Its target is unknown. Some clones are missing from TCRdb's copy, which holds only in-frame ones; the method was immunoSEQ multiplex PCR. The table records roughly 130,000 clones, over 90% of them present only once. This specimen comes from a study of T cell responses to AZD1222 COVID-19 vaccine. Study-level results: Repertoires were obtained solely post-peak T cell response. Unmutated regions of variants are reportedly targeted by nearly half of spike-specific TCRs. The number of AZD1222 recipients seropositive at baseline was only six.

The V and J ends lost 0 bases and 5 bases respectively, with 13 bases between them. The CDR3 contains 15 residues. Germline V lookup: CDR1 LNHDA, CDR2 SQIVND (reference sequence). This sequence originates from an adult in good health. The sample was peripheral blood, taken on day 0 of AZD1222 vaccination. V and J are TRBV19 and TRBJ1-2, with D unresolved. The CDR3 region has the DNA TGTGCCAGTAGTATAGATCTTATAACTTCTTATGGCTACACCTTC. Residues: CASSIDLITSYGYTF.